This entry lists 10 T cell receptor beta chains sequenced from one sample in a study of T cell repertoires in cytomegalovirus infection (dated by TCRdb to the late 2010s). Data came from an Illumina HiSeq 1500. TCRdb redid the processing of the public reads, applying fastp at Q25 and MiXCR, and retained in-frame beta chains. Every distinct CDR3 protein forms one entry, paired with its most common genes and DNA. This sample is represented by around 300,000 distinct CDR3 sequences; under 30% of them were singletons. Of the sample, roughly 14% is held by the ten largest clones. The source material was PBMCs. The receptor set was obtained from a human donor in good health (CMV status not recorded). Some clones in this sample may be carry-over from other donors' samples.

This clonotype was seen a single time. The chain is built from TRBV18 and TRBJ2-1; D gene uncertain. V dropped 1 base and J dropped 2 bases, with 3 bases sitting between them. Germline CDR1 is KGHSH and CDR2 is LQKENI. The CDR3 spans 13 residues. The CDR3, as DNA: TGTGCCAGCTCACCACAGCCCTACAATGAGCAGTTCTTC. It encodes CASSPQPYNEQFF.

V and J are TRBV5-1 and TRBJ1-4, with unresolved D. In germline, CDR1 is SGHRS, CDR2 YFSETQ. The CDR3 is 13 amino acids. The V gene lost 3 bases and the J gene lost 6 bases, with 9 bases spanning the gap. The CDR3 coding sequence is TGCGCCAGCAGCTCGCTTCGGGATGAAAAACTGTTTTTT. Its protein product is CASSSLRDEKLFF.

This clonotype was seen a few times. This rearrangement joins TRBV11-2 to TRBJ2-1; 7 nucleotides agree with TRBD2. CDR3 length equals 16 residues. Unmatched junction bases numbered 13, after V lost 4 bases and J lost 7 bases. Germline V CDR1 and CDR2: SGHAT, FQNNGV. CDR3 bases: TGTGCCAGCAGCTCTGGACTAGGCCCGTGGAGAAATGAGCAGTTCTTC. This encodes CASSSGLGPWRNEQFF.

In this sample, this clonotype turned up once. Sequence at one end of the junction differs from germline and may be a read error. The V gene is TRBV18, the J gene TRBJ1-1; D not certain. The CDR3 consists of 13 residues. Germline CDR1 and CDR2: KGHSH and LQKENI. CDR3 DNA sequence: TGTGCCAGCTCACCAGGCATGAACACTGAAGCTTTATTT. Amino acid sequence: CASSPGMNTEALF.

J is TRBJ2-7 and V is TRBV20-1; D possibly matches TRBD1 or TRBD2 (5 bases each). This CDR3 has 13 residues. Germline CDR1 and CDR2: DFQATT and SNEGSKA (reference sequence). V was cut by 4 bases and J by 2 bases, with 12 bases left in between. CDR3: CSAIPGTAYEQYF. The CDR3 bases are TGCAGTGCTATTCCCGGGACGGCCTACGAGCAGTACTTC.

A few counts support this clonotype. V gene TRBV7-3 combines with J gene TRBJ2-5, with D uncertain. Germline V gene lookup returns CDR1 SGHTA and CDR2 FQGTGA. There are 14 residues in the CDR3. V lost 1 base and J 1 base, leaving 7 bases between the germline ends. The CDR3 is CASSLIGGQETQYF. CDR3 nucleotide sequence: TGTGCCAGCAGCTTAATTGGTGGCCAAGAGACCCAGTACTTC.

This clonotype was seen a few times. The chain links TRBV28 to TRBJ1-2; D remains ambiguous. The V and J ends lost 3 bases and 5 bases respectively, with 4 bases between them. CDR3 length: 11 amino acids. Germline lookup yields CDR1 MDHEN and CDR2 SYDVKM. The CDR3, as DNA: TGTGCCAGCAGTTTCGCTTATGGCTACACCTTC. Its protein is CASSFAYGYTF.

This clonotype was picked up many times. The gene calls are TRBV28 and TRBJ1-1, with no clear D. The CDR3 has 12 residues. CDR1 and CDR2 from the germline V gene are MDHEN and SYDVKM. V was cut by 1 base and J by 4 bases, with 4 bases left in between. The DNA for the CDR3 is TGTGCCAGCAGTTTATTGTCCACTGAAGCTTTCTTT. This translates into CASSLLSTEAFF.

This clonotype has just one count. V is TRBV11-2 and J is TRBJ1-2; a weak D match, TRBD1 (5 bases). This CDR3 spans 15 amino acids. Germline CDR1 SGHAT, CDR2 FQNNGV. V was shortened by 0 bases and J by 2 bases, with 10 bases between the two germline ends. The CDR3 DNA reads TGTGCCAGCAGCTTAGACCGGGGGTCGAACTATGGCTACACCTTC. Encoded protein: CASSLDRGSNYGYTF.

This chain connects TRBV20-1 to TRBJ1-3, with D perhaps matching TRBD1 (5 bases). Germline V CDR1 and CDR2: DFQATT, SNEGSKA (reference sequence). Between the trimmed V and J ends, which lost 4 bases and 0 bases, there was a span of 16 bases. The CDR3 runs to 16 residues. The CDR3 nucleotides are TGCAGTGCTAAGACAGACAGAAGTATCTCTGGAAACACCATATATTTT. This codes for CSAKTDRSISGNTIYF.